The present entry profiles one T cell receptor beta chain with its context. The antigen this receptor binds is unknown. There are no base qualities to consult, and no much larger clone falls within one base. This sample was included in a study of blood T cell repertoires in COVID-19 (dated by TCRdb to the early 2020s). Study-wide context: Samples from collaborators originated in the United States, Italy and Spain and spanned both the acute and convalescent phases of COVID-19. The prospective study material was composed of cDNA or gDNA derived from T cells, B-cell-depleted T cells, or PBMCs. The dataset comprised deeply sampled blood TCRbeta repertoires from subjects exposed to, actively infected with, or recovered from COVID-19. A freely available public database, intended as a resource for researchers studying the immune response to SARS-CoV-2, is where the repertoires were released. Samples were obtained from the ongoing ImmuneRACE study (first 160 participants) and from 1,254 subjects provided by 6 global collaborators. The sample metadata nearly always contained a de-identified subject ID, COVID-19 status, age in years and sex. HLA class I and class II types, where available, came from metadata supplied by the sample provider rather than from assay-based typing. The paper's findings and limits, for the study overall: The quantity of clinical and demographic metadata differed by source and by participant and was supplied without curation.

TCRbeta CDR3 regions were amplified from genomic DNA by means of the immunoSEQ Assay, a bias-controlled multiplex PCR. In the paper's pipeline: Within the assay, amplification of reference gene primers was used to estimate how many nucleated cells each sample contained. To quantify the absolute abundance of each unique TCRbeta CDR3 rearrangement, sequence reads were collapsed and filtered. Productive Simpson clonality was computed per sample as the square root of Simpson's diversity index over productive rearrangements. Held by TCRdb, this immuneACCESS table contains in-frame sequences only and omits some clones. Under half of the omission traces to an unresolved V gene where checked; the cause of the rest is unknown. V, J and clone size reflect that table, while D and trimming were determined from the DNA. A total of about 75,000 clones appear in this sample, 85% to 90% of them only once. Of the sample, just over 2.5% is held by the ten largest clones.

Collaborating institutions collected whole blood in K2EDTA tubes following their own protocols. For TCRbeta analysis, collaborators shipped samples in one of three forms: frozen whole blood, isolated PBMCs, or DNA extracted from either of those sample types. V has 6 bases trimmed and J has 5 bases trimmed; junction bases matching no gene number 6. The CDR3 runs 13 amino acids, cysteine and phenylalanine included. The only DNA kept is the CDR3, 39 bases in frame from the first base. The germline V gene supplies CDR1 MNHEY and CDR2 SVGEGT. The receptor chain draws on TRBV6-2 or TRBV6-3 and TRBJ1-1; the junction holds 7 bases that match TRBD1. The source of this sequence is a human donor in a cohort sampled during active COVID-19. Sequenced input: peripheral blood. CDR3 sequence: CASRYRGGTEAFF. The DNA reads TGTGCCAGCAGGTACAGGGGAGGGACTGAAGCTTTCTTT.